This TCR beta chain was observed in a study of blood T cell repertoires in COVID-19. Study as a whole: Whether acute or convalescent, the COVID-19 samples came from the United States, Italy and Spain. In each case, the material was cDNA or gDNA derived from T cells, B-cell-depleted T cells, or PBMCs.

The V end was cut by 3 bases, the J end by 4 bases, with 13 bases between. The germline CDR1 and CDR2 sequences are MDHEN and SYDVKM. The CDR3 extends over 15 amino acids. In the original analysis: Scientists estimated how many nucleated cells there were by amplifying reference gene primers. This table comes from immunoSEQ multiplex PCR, and its TCRdb copy is limited to in-frame clones, with some not included. Clone size and V and J calls were adopted from that table, with D and trimming inferred from the DNA. The table shows tens of thousands of clones, with roughly three quarters occurring only once.

The sequencing sample was made of peripheral blood. The chain employs TRBV28 and TRBJ2-4; possible D gene TRBD1, 5 bases. The TCR comes from a human donor in a cohort sampled during active COVID-19. This chain's CDR3 is CASSFTETAKNIQYF. In DNA form, the CDR3 reads TGTGCCAGCAGTTTTACCGAGACAGCAAAAAACATTCAGTACTTC.